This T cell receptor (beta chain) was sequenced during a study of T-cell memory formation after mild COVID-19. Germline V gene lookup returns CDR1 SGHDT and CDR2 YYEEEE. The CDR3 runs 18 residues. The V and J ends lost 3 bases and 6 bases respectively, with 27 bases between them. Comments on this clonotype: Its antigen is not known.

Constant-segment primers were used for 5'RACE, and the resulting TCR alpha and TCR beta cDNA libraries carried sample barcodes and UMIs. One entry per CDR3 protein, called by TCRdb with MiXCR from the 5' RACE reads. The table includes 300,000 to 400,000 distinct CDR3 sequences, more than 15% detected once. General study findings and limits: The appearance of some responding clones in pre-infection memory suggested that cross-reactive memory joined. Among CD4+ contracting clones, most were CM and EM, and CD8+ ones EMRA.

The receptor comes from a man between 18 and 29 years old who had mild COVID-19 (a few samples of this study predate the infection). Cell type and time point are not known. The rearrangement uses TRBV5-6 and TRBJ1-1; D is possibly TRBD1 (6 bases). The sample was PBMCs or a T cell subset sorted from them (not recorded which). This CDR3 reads CASSSLFRQAAFGAEAFF. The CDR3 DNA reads TGTGCCAGCAGCTCACTTTTTAGACAGGCGGCGTTTGGGGCTGAAGCTTTCTTT.